The rows below give T cell receptor beta chains drawn from one sample of a study of blood T cell repertoires in COVID-19. The assay was immunoSEQ multiplex PCR, and TCRdb's table has in-frame clones only and misses some. The repertoire holds around 180,000 clones, with approximately 85% as singletons. The sample taken for sequencing was peripheral blood. Receptors were obtained from a human donor with active or convalescent COVID-19. The donor label of this sample is uncertain. Both conserved end residues are part of each CDR3. The order of the fields is V gene, D gene, J gene, clone size, CDR3 DNA, CDR3 protein. A D gene is named only where the DNA matches it firmly. The size field is filled for only some rows; it gives once, few, many or a size class.

V gene: TRBV30
D gene: NA
J gene: TRBJ2-6
clone size: NA
CDR3 DNA: TGTGCCTGGTTCGGGGGGCTTGGGGCCAACGTCCTGACTTTC
CDR3 protein: CAWFGGLGANVLTF

V gene: TRBV30
D gene: NA
J gene: TRBJ1-1
clone size: NA
CDR3 DNA: TGTGCTTCAATCAGGACAATGAACACTGAAGCTTTCTTT
CDR3 protein: CASIRTMNTEAFF

V gene: TRBV12-5
D gene: TRBD1
J gene: TRBJ2-7
clone size: NA
CDR3 DNA: TGTGCTAGTGGTTCCCAAACCGGGACAGCCTACGAGCAGTACTTC
CDR3 protein: CASGSQTGTAYEQYF

V gene: TRBV6-1
D gene: NA
J gene: TRBJ2-7
clone size: NA
CDR3 DNA: TGTGCCAGCAGTGTTGCGCGGGACCCCGGGGGATACGAGCAGTACTTC
CDR3 protein: CASSVARDPGGYEQYF

V gene: TRBV7-9
D gene: TRBD1
J gene: TRBJ2-5
clone size: NA
CDR3 DNA: TGTGCCAGCAGCCCGGGACAGGTAGGAGAGACCCAGTACTTC
CDR3 protein: CASSPGQVGETQYF

V gene: TRBV5-6
D gene: TRBD2
J gene: TRBJ2-3
clone size: NA
CDR3 DNA: TGTGCCAGCAGCTTAGTGACTAGCCCTTTCACAGATACGCAGTATTTT
CDR3 protein: CASSLVTSPFTDTQYF

V gene: TRBV27
D gene: NA
J gene: TRBJ1-4
clone size: once
CDR3 DNA: TGTGCCAGCAGTTTAGGGGGGTTGACTAATGAAAAACTGTTTTTT
CDR3 protein: CASSLGGLTNEKLFF

V gene: TRBV24-1
D gene: TRBD2
J gene: TRBJ2-1
clone size: NA
CDR3 DNA: TGTGCCACCAGTGATGCACGGGAGGGGGACAATGAGCAGTTCTTC
CDR3 protein: CATSDAREGDNEQFF

V gene: TRBV5-1
D gene: TRBD2
J gene: TRBJ2-3
clone size: NA
CDR3 DNA: TGCGCCAGCGGCCCGGCGGGAGGGGTAGATACGCAGTATTTT
CDR3 protein: CASGPAGGVDTQYF

V gene: TRBV19
D gene: NA
J gene: TRBJ1-6
clone size: NA
CDR3 DNA: TGTGCCAGTAGTAATACGCGGTCATCACCCCTCCACTTT
CDR3 protein: CASSNTRSSPLHF

V gene: TRBV19
D gene: NA
J gene: TRBJ1-5
clone size: NA
CDR3 DNA: TGTGCCAGTAGTACTAAACAGATGTCCAATCAGCCCCAGCATTTT
CDR3 protein: CASSTKQMSNQPQHF

V gene: TRBV12-5
D gene: NA
J gene: TRBJ2-3
clone size: NA
CDR3 DNA: TGTGCTAGTGGTTTGACGGGAGGCACAGATACGCAGTATTTT
CDR3 protein: CASGLTGGTDTQYF

V gene: TRBV11-2
D gene: TRBD1
J gene: TRBJ2-2
clone size: NA
CDR3 DNA: TGTGCCAGCAGCTTCCTACAGGGGGCCGGGGAGCTGTTTTTT
CDR3 protein: CASSFLQGAGELFF

V gene: TRBV12-5
D gene: TRBD2
J gene: TRBJ2-3
clone size: NA
CDR3 DNA: TGTGCTAGTGGTTTGGTACTAGCGGGGACAGATACGCAGTATTTT
CDR3 protein: CASGLVLAGTDTQYF